The present T cell receptor beta chain was sequenced within a study of T cell responses to AZD1222 COVID-19 vaccine. At the level of the study: Pooling covered second doses at about 4 or about 12 weeks.

Assay: immunoSEQ multiplex PCR; the TCRdb copy retains only in-frame clones and omits some. The table records about 170,000 clones, roughly nine tenths of them present only once. Germline lookup yields CDR1 SGHAT and CDR2 FQNNGV. This CDR3 is 14 amino acids long. V lost 4 bases to trimming and J lost 6 bases, with 15 bases between them. Concerning this clone itself: As yet, its antigen is unknown.

Study observations and caveats: Repertoire sampling happened only post peak T cell response. As reported, nearly half of all spike-specific TCRs target variant regions that are unmutated. CD4 TCRs linked to vaccination spanned spike, dominating at 160-218 and 743-854.

The rearrangement joins TRBV11-2 to TRBJ1-2; possibly TRBD1 for D (6 bases). The receptor comes from an adult in good health. The material was peripheral blood, obtained on day 0 of AZD1222 vaccination. As DNA, the CDR3 is TGTGCCAGCAGCTCTTTGTCGGGGGCCAATGGCTACACCTTC. This encodes CASSSLSGANGYTF.